At least ten counts were recorded for the clone carrying this T cell receptor beta chain. Its antigen is still unknown. The V gene's germline CDR1 is MDHEN and CDR2 SYDVKM. CDR3 length: 15 amino acids. V lost 2 bases, J lost 0 bases, and 8 bases lay in between. This sample stems from a study of T-cell reconstitution after alpha-beta-depleted transplantation in children. During its preparation, the TCRbeta library received unique molecular identifiers. MiXCR, applied by TCRdb to the PCR reads, yields one record per CDR3 protein. The sample includes 6,500 or so distinct CDR3 sequences, around 5.3% of them seen just once. Findings and caveats of the study: Expanded clones from the graft, numbering several hundred, reportedly supplied alpha-beta T cells about two months after transplant.

The rearrangement joins TRBV28 to TRBJ1-5; unclear D gene. The clonotype was recovered from a child less than two years old who had a stem cell transplant for acute myeloid leukemia, so the T cells may come from the graft donor. Here the sequenced sample was PBMCs, mostly from graft donor cells, taken 180 days after TCRalphabeta/CD19-depleted stem cell transplant. The CDR3 sequence is CASSLGLYSNQPQHF. CDR3 nucleotide sequence: TGTGCCAGCAGTTTAGGGCTATATAGCAATCAGCCCCAGCATTTT. The variable domain in full, with the rest retrieved from reference TRBV28 and TRBJ1-5, is DVKVTQSSRYLVKRTGEKVFLECVQDMDHENMFWYRQDPGLGLRLIYFSYDVKMKEKGDIPEGYSVSREKKERFSLILESASTNQTSMYLCASSLGLYSNQPQHFGDGTRLSIL.